This T cell receptor (beta chain) comes out of a study of blood T cell repertoires in COVID-19. Study in general: COVID-19 samples, acute and convalescent, were from the United States, Italy and Spain. Nucleic acid was either cDNA or gDNA, and it came from T cells, B-cell-depleted T cells, or PBMCs.

The repertoire was sequenced with immunoSEQ multiplex PCR; TCRdb's copy has only in-frame clones and lacks some. The sample includes approximately 240,000 clones, about 85% of them seen just once. Cohort allocation depended upon clinical history that participants reported. There are 14 residues in the CDR3. V lost 1 base and J 10 bases, leaving 11 bases between the germline ends. Germline assignment: CDR1 LGHDT and CDR2 YNNKEL (reference sequence). Specimen: PBMCs or T cells enriched from blood (not recorded which). The chain joins TRBV3-1 (or the pseudogene TRBV3-2) to TRBJ1-6, with D hard to call. The TCR was taken from a woman between 25 and 40 years old with acute COVID-19. CDR3 sequence (DNA): TGTGCCAGCAGCCAAGCCGTTGGCGGGTCACCCCTCCACTTT. Its translation is CASSQAVGGSPLHF.